The clone carrying this T cell receptor (beta chain) was detected only once. This record comes from a study of blood T cell repertoires in COVID-19. The authors' processing: It was from reference gene primer amplification that nucleated cell counts were estimated. Libraries were prepared by immunoSEQ multiplex PCR; TCRdb keeps only in-frame clonotypes and omits some of them. The DNA gave D and trimming, while V, J and clone size come from that table. The sample has over 50,000 clones; more than 75% are singletons. CDR1 is MNHEY and CDR2 is SVGAGI in the germline V gene. J gave up 7 bases and V 8 bases, and 14 bases lay outside the gene matches. The CDR3 runs 14 residues.

The receptor was isolated from a human donor in a cohort sampled during active COVID-19. J is TRBJ2-7 and V is TRBV6-5; 7 nucleotides align to TRBD1. Sequenced: peripheral blood. CDR3 amino acids: CASVVGTEIWEQYF. CDR3 nucleotide sequence: TGTGCCAGCGTCGTTGGGACAGAGATCTGGGAGCAGTACTTC.